This T cell receptor (beta chain) originates from a study of T cell responses to AZD1222 COVID-19 vaccine. Study details: Pooling of second doses given at about 4 or about 12 weeks was done. Findings and caveats of the study: Increased Spike-specific TCR breadth and depth were observed after two AZD1222 doses. Donors were mostly white British, more females; clonal diversity possibly underestimated. Targets within unmutated variant regions were reportedly found for nearly half of spike-specific TCRs.

The repertoire was sequenced with immunoSEQ multiplex PCR; TCRdb's copy has only in-frame clones and lacks some. Of about 140,000 clones listed, more than 80% are singletons. On this clone: The antigen is not known.

Germline V gene lookup returns CDR1 LGHDT and CDR2 YNNKEL (reference sequence). The CDR3 is 16 residues long. Deletions cut 2 bases from V and 1 base from J, with 13 bases between. The starting material was peripheral blood, obtained on day 0 of AZD1222 vaccination. The receptor was isolated from an adult in good health. This chain links TRBV3-1 (or the pseudogene TRBV3-2) with TRBJ2-3, with a tentative D call TRBD1 (6 bases). CDR3 sequence reads: CASSQYWGLRTDTQYF. Written as DNA, the CDR3 is TGTGCCAGCAGCCAATATTGGGGGCTCCGCACAGATACGCAGTATTTT.